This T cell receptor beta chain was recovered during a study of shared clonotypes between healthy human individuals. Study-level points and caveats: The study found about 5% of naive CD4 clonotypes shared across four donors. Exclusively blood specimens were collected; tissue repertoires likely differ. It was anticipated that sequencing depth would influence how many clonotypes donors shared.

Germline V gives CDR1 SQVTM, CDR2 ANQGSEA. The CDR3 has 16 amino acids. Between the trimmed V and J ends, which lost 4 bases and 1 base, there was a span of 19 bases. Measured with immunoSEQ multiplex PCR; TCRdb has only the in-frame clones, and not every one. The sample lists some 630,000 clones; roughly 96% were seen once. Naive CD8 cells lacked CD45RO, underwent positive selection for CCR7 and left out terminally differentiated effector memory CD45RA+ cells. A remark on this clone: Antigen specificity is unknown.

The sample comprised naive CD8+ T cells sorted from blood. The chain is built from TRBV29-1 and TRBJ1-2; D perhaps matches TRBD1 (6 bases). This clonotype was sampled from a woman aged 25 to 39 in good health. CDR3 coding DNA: TGCAGCGTTGGATCGGTCCCGGGACACCTTAACTATGGCTACACCTTC. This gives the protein CSVGSVPGHLNYGYTF.